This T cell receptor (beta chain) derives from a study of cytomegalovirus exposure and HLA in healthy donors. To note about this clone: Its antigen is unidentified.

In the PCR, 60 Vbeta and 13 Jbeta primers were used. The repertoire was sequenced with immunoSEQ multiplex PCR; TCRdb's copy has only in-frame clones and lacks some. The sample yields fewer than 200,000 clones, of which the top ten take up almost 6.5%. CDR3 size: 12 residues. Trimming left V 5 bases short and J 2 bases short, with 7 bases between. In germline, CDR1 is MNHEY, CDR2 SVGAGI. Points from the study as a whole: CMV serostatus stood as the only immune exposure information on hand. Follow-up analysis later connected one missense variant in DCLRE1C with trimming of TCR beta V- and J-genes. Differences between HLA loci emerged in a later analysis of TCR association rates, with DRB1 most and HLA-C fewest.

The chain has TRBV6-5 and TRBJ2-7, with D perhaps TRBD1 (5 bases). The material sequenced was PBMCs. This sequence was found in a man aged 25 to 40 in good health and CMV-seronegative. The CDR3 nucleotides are TGTGCCAGCAGTGCAGGGCCCTACGAGCAGTACTTC. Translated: CASSAGPYEQYF.